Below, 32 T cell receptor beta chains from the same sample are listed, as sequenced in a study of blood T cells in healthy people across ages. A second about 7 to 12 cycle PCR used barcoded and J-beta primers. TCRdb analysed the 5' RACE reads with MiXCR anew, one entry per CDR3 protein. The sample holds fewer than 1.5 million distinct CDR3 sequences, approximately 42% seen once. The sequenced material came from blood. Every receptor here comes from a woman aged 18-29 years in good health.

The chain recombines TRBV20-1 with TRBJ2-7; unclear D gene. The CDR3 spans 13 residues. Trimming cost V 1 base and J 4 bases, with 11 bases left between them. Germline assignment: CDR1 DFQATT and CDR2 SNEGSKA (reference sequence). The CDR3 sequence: CSARVSFGYEQYF. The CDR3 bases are TGCAGTGCTAGAGTTTCCTTTGGGTACGAGCAGTACTTC.

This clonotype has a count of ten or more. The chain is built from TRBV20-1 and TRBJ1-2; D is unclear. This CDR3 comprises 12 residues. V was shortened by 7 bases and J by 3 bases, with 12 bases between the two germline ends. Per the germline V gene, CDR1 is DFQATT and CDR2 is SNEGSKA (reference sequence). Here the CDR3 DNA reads TGCAGTGGTCGGGGTCCCGACTATGGCTACACCTTC. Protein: CSGRGPDYGYTF.

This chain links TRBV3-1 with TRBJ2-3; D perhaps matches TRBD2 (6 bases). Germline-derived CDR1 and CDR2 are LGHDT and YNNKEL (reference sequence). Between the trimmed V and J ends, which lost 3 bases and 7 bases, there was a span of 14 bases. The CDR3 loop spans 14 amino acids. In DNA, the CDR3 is TGTGCCAGCAGCCAGGGAGCAGGCGGGAATACGCAGTATTTT. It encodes CASSQGAGGNTQYF.

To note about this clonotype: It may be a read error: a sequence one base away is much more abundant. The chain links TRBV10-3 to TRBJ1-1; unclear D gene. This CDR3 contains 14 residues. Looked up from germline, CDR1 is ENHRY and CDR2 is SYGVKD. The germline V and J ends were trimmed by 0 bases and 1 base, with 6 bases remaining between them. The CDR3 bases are TGTGCCATCAGTGAGTCCGGGGAGAACACTGAAGCTTTCTTT. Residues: CAISESGENTEAFF.

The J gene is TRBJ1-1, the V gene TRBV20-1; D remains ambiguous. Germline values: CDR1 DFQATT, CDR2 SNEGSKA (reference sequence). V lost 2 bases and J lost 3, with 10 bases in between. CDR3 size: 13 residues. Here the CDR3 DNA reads TGCAGTGCTAGAAGAAATCCCTACACTGAAGCTTTCTTT. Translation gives CSARRNPYTEAFF.

The CDR3: CASSQVLEPDTQYF. DNA of the CDR3: TGCGCCAGCAGCCAAGTGTTAGAACCAGATACGCAGTATTTT. The chain recombines TRBV4-1 with TRBJ2-3; D gene uncertain. CDR3 length: 14 amino acids. Trimming took 1 base from V and 4 from J, leaving 9 bases between them. The germline V gene has CDR1 MGHRA and CDR2 YSYEKL.

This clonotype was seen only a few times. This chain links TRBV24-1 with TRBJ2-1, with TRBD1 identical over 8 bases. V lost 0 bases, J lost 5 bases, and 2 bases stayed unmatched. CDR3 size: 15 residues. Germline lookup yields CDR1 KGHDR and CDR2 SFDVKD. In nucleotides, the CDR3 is TGTGCCACCAGTGATTTGGGACAGGGTAACAATGAGCAGTTCTTC. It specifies CATSDLGQGNNEQFF.

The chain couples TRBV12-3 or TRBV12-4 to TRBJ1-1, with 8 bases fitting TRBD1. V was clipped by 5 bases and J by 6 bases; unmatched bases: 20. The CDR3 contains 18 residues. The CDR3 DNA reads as TGTGCCAGCAGTCCCATAGCTGGACAGGGTCGGGGCAGCTCTGAAGCTTTCTTT. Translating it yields CASSPIAGQGRGSSEAFF.

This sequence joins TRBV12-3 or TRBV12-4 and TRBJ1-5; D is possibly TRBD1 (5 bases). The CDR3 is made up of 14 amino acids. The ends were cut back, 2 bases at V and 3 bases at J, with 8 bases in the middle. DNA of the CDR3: TGTGCCAGCAGTTTATGGGGCACCAATCAGCCCCAGCATTTT. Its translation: CASSLWGTNQPQHF.

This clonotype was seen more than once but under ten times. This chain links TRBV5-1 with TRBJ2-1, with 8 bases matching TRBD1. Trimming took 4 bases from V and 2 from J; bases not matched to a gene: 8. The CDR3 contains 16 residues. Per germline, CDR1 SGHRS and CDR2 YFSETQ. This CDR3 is CASSPARDRTYNEQFF. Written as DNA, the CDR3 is TGCGCCAGCAGCCCCGCCAGGGACAGGACCTACAATGAGCAGTTCTTC.

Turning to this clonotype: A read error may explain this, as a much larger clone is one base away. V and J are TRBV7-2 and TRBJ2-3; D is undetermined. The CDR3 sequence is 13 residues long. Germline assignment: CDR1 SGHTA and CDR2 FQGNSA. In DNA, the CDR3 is TGTGCCAGCAGCTTTACTAAAACAGATATGCAGTATTTT. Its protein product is CASSFTKTDMQYF.

CDR3 coding DNA: TGTGCTAGTGGTTTAGGGGACAGGGTAGCCAAAAACATTCAGTACTTC. It yields the protein CASGLGDRVAKNIQYF. The chain uses TRBV12-5 and TRBJ2-4, with 9 bases lining up with TRBD1. The CDR3 contains 16 residues. Looked up from germline, CDR1 is LGHNT and CDR2 is FRNRAP. The ends lost 3 bases at V and 0 bases at J; junction bases unmatched: 3.

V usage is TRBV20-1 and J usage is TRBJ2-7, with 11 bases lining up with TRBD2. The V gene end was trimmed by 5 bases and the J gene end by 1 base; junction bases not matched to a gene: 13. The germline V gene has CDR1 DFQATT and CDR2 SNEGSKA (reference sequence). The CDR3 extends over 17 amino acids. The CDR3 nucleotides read TGCAGTGCTCCCGACAGCGGACTAGCGGGCGTTTCCTACGAGCAGTACTTC. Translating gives CSAPDSGLAGVSYEQYF.

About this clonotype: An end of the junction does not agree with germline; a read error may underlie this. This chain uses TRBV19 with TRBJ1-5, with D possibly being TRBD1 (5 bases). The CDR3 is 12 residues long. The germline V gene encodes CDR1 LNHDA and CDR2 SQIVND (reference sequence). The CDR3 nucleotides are TGTGCCGGGGGTCGCGGCAACCAGCCCCAGCATTTT. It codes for CAGGRGNQPQHF.

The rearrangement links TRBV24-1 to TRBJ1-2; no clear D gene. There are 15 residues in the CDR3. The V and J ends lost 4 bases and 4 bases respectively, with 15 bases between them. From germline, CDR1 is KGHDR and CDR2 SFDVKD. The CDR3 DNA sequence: TGTGCCACCAGTGACAGGAGGACCGCTGGCTATGGCTACACCTTC. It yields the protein CATSDRRTAGYGYTF.

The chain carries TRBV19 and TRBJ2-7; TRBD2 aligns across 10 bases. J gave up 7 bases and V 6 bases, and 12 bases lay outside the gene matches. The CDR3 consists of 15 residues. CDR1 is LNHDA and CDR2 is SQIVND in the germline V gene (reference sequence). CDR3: CASRGTSVSYNEQYF. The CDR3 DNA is TGTGCCAGTAGGGGGACTAGCGTGTCCTACAATGAGCAGTACTTC.

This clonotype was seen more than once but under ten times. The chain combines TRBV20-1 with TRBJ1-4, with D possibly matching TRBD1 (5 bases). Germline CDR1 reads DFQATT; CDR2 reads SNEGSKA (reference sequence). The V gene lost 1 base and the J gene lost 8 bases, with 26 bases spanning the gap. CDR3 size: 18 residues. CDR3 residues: CSARGWGGEVIGVEKLFF. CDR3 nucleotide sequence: TGCAGTGCTAGAGGTTGGGGGGGGGAAGTTATAGGGGTCGAAAAACTGTTTTTT.

As DNA, the CDR3 is TGCAGTGCTAGAGGCCCCGGGACAGGGGGACAGCCCCAGCATTTT. Amino acids: CSARGPGTGGQPQHF. This sequence joins TRBV20-1 and TRBJ1-5; the match to TRBD1 covers 11 bases. CDR1 and CDR2 from the germline V gene are DFQATT and SNEGSKA (reference sequence). There are 15 residues in the CDR3. Germline trimming cut 1 base from V and 7 bases from J; bases unmatched to any gene: 6.

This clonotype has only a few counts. CDR3: CASMTSGGYNEQFF. CDR3 in DNA: TGTGCCAGCATGACTAGCGGGGGGTACAATGAGCAGTTCTTC. The gene calls are TRBV2 and TRBJ2-1, with 13 bases that match TRBD2. V trimming: 7 bases; J trimming: 4 bases; junction bases outside the gene matches: 1. Per the germline V gene, CDR1 is SNHLY and CDR2 is FYNNEI. The CDR3 totals 14 residues.

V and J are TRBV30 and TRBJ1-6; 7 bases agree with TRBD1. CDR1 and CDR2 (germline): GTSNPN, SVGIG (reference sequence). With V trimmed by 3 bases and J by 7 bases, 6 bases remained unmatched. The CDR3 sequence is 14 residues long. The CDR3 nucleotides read TGTGCCTGGAGACCGACAGGGTTCAATTCACCCCTCCACTTT. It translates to CAWRPTGFNSPLHF.

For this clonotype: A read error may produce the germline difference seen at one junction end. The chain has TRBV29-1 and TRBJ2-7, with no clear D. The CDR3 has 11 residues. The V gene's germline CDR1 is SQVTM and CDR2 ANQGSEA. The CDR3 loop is CSVASSHEQYF. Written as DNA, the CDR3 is TGCAGCGTGGCCAGCTCCCACGAGCAGTACTTC.

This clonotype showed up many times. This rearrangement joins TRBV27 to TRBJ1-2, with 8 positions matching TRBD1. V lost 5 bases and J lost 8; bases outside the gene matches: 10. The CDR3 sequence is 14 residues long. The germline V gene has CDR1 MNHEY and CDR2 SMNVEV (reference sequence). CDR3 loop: CASSLALNRGGYTF. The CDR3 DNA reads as TGTGCCAGCAGTCTCGCACTTAACAGGGGGGGCTACACCTTC.

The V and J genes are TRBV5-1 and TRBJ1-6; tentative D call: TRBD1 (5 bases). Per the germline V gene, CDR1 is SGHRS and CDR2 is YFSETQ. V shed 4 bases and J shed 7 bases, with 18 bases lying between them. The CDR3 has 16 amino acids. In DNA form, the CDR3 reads TGCGCCAGCAGCCCGCTCTCTCCAAGGGACAATTCACCCCTCCACTTT. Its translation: CASSPLSPRDNSPLHF.

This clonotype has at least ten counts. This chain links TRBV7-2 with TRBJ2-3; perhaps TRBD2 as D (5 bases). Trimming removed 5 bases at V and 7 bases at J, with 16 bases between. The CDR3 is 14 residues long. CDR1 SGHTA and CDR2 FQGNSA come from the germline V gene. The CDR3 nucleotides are TGTGCCAGCAGCCACGTCGGTTCGGGGAATACGCAGTATTTT. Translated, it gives CASSHVGSGNTQYF.

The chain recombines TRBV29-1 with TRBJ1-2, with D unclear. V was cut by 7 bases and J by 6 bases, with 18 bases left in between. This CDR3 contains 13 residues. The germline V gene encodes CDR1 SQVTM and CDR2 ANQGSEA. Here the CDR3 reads CSAIGPGVDGYTF. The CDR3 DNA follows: TGCAGCGCTATAGGACCCGGGGTTGATGGCTACACCTTC.

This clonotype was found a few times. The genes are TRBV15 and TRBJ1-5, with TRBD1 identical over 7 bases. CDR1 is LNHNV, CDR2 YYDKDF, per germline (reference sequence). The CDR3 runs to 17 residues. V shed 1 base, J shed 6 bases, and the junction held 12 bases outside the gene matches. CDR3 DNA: TGTGCCACCAGCAGAGGAGGTTTGACAGGGCTGGCTCAGCCCCAGCATTTT. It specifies CATSRGGLTGLAQPQHF.

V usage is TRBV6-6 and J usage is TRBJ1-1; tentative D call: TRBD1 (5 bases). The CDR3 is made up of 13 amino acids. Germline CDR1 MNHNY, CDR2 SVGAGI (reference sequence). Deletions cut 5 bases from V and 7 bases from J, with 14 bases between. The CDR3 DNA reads TGTGCCAGCAGTGACCCCGGGACCCTTGAAGCTTTCTTT. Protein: CASSDPGTLEAFF.

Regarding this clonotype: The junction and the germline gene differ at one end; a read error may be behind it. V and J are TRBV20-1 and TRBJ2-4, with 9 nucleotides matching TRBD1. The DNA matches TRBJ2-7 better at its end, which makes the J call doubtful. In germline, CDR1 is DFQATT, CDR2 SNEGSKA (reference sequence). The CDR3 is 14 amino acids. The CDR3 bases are TGCAGTACTAGAGGGGGGACAGGGTTCTACGAGCAGTACTTC. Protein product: CSTRGGTGFYEQYF.

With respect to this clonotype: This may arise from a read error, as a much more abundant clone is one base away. The CDR3 spells CAISETNEQYF. CDR3 nucleotides: TGTGCCATCAGTGAGACTAATGAGCAGTACTTC. The rearrangement uses TRBV10-3 and TRBJ2-5; D uncertain. Germline-derived CDR1 and CDR2 are ENHRY and SYGVKD. This CDR3 has 11 residues. The ends were cut back, 2 bases at V and 11 bases at J, with 9 bases in the middle.

This chain's CDR3 is CASSLDAGHQETQYF. The DNA for the CDR3 is TGCGCCAGCAGCTTGGACGCGGGTCATCAAGAGACCCAGTACTTC. The rearrangement joins TRBV5-1 to TRBJ2-5; TRBD2 might be the D (5 bases). Germline assignment: CDR1 SGHRS and CDR2 YFSETQ. V was cut by 0 bases and J by 2 bases, with 11 bases left in between. The CDR3 spans 15 residues. The full variable domain, its missing parts supplied by reference TRBV5-1 and TRBJ2-5, is KAGVTQTPRYLIKTRGQQVTLSCSPISGHRSVSWYQQTPGQGLQFLFEYFSETQRNKGNFPGRFSGRQFSNSRSEMNVSTLELGDSALYLCASSLDAGHQETQYFGPGTRLLVL.

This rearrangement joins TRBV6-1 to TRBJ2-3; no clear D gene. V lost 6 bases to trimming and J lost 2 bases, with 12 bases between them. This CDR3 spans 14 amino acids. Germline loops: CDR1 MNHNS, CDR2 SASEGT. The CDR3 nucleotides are TGTGCCAGCAGGAGGATCTTCAACACAGATACGCAGTATTTT. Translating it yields CASRRIFNTDTQYF.

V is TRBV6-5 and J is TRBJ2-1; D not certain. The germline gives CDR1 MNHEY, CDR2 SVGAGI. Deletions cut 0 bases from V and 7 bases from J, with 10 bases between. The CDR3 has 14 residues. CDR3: CASSYSRWANEQFF. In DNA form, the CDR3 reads TGTGCCAGCAGTTACTCAAGATGGGCGAATGAGCAGTTCTTC.